The clone carrying this TCR beta chain was seen at least ten times. Its antigen is not identified. Original processing notes: The study's classifier, a distant-metastasis tool for papillary thyroid cancer, was built using CDR3 differences across clinicopathological groups. TCRdb reprocessed the PCR reads via MiXCR. For this entry, the V and J calls and clone size follow TCRdb and not the study's own pipeline. The table has over 30,000 clones, approximately 16% seen once. The sample is drawn from a study of metastatic and nonmetastatic thyroid tumors. Whole-study context: Malignant and benign thyroid patients had repertoires compared in peripheral blood and tumor or nodule tissue. Points from the study as a whole: Compared with benign nodules, malignant thyroid tumors were reported to have significantly higher TCR beta diversity in both blood and tumor.

Thyroid surgery had not been preceded by any treatment in any patient. This clonotype was sampled from a male donor with papillary thyroid cancer or a benign thyroid nodule (not recorded which). Some clones in this sample may be carry-over from other donors' samples. Source material: blood.

Here the CDR3 DNA reads TGTGCCAGCAGCTTGAATTACCTCACAGATACGCAGTATTTT. This encodes CASSLNYLTDTQYF. The genes are TRBV5-6 and TRBJ2-3; D is unresolved. From germline, CDR1 is SGHDT and CDR2 YYEEEE. This CDR3 spans 14 amino acids. With 1 base removed from V and 2 bases from J, the gap between germline ends came to 8 bases.